The clone carrying this TCR beta chain was found many times. Its antigen is not known. These data belong to a study of spatial heterogeneity in lung cancer. The study, taken as a whole, reports: Tumoral mutation counts were tracked by counts of expanded intratumoral alpha and beta TCRs.

Documented time point: sample taken at primary tumor resection. The CDR3 loop spans 17 amino acids. Per the germline V gene, CDR1 is SGDLS and CDR2 is YYNGEE. Trimming at V came to 0 bases and at J to 1 base, leaving 7 bases not matched to a gene. TCRdb ran MiXCR on the 5' RACE reads and lists one entry per CDR3 protein. The sample contains some 97,000 distinct CDR3 sequences, about 4.6% of which appear only once. The specimen was lung tumor tissue, collected at surgery. The TCR sequence derives from a male donor with early-stage non-small cell lung cancer. The chain couples TRBV9 to TRBJ2-3; 8 bases match TRBD2. The CDR3 sequence is CASSVAASGFRTDTQYF. CDR3 DNA sequence: TGTGCCAGCAGCGTAGCGGCTAGCGGGTTCCGCACAGATACGCAGTATTTT.